The clone carrying this T cell receptor (beta chain) occurred a few times. Its antigen remains unidentified. This specimen belongs to a study of T cell repertoires in cytomegalovirus infection. One entry per CDR3 protein, called by TCRdb with MiXCR from the reads. The top ten clones hold roughly 20% of a sample with some 160,000 distinct CDR3 sequences, 17% of them seen once. Study-level findings and limits: Clonotype analysis showed dominance of the ex vivo response by HLA-C-restricted CMV-specific TCR beta clonotypes.

Source material: CD8+ T cells from PBMCs. The receptor was derived from a human donor in good health (CMV status not recorded). Some clones in this sample may be carry-over from other donors' samples.

The CDR3 protein is CASSSVSQKYEQYF. CDR3 DNA: TGTGCCAGCAGTTCTGTCTCCCAAAAGTACGAGCAGTACTTC. The chain combines TRBV6-2 or TRBV6-3 with TRBJ2-7; D unresolved. The CDR3 runs 14 residues. V was pared by 4 bases and J by 4 bases, with 14 bases between. The germline gives CDR1 MNHEY, CDR2 SVGEGT.